Listed here is a single T cell receptor (beta chain). Its cognate antigen is unknown. This entry is derived from a study of CD8 T cell repertoires and HIV-1 epitope variants. Study-level information: Each of Twenty-five Gag and Nef epitope peptides stimulated a separate culture. The baseline condition was 1M T cells left uncultured. Findings and limits, study-wide: Nef KF9 drew several clonotypes and HW9 one, without TAALDMSHF responses. Of under ten antigen-specific beta clonotypes, over 5 appeared to cross-react with escape variants.

Only in-frame clones appear in the TCRdb table, and some are missing; sequencing was by immunoSEQ multiplex PCR. The sample yields several thousand clones, 65% seen once. The CDR3 totals 15 residues. Germline V CDR1 and CDR2: LNHDA, SQIVND (reference sequence). The V end lost 5 bases, the J end lost 2 bases, and 13 bases lay between the germline ends. This receptor was taken from a male donor with HIV. J is TRBJ1-5 and V is TRBV19; D gene unclear. Sequenced material: cultured CD8+ T cells derived from PBMCs. CDR3 protein: CASSVGEWGNQPQHF. The CDR3 DNA follows: TGTGCCAGTAGTGTCGGGGAATGGGGCAATCAGCCCCAGCATTTT.